The 26 T cell receptor beta chains below all came from one sample that was sequenced in a study of early T cells in non-severe SARS-CoV-2 infection. TCRdb re-called the 5' RACE reads with MiXCR, one entry per CDR3 protein. Of some 71,000 distinct CDR3 sequences in the sample, about a tenth were seen once. This specimen consisted of whole blood, obtained at baseline. The receptor set was obtained from an adult who was a healthcare worker with PCR-confirmed SARS-CoV-2 infection or an uninfected control (not recorded which).

The table lists this clonotype with many counts. This chain joins TRBV7-8 and TRBJ2-5, with TRBD2 matching over 14 bases. Germline trimming cut 5 bases from V and 5 bases from J; bases unmatched to any gene: 7. The germline V gene has CDR1 SGHVS and CDR2 FQNEAQ. This CDR3 is built from 16 residues. Here the CDR3 reads CASSPGTSGSWETQYF. In DNA, the CDR3 is TGTGCCAGCAGCCCCGGGACTAGCGGGAGTTGGGAGACCCAGTACTTC.

This clonotype occurred a few times. The rearrangement links TRBV29-1 to TRBJ1-2, with no clear D. Germline CDR1 is SQVTM and CDR2 is ANQGSEA. Trimming left V 3 bases short and J 1 base short, with 0 bases between. The CDR3 runs to 10 residues. Here the CDR3 reads CSVDNYGYTF. For the CDR3, the DNA is TGCAGCGTTGATAACTATGGCTACACCTTC.

This clonotype was observed many times. This chain uses TRBV29-1 with TRBJ2-5, with D possibly being TRBD1 (5 bases). The CDR3 consists of 13 residues. V was trimmed by 5 bases and J by 4 bases, leaving 14 bases between them. Per the germline V gene, CDR1 is SQVTM and CDR2 is ANQGSEA. This chain's CDR3 is CSVRQGSSETQYF. CDR3 sequence (DNA): TGCAGCGTTCGGCAGGGATCGTCAGAGACCCAGTACTTC.

This clonotype was observed a handful of times. V gene TRBV10-3 combines with J gene TRBJ2-3, with D unclear. Germline CDR1 ENHRY, CDR2 SYGVKD. V shed 4 bases and J shed 4 bases, with 3 bases lying between them. There are 11 residues in the CDR3. CDR3 nucleotides: TGTGCCATCAGTGGCGCAGATACGCAGTATTTT. Its translation is CAISGADTQYF.

This clonotype was counted ten times or more. This chain uses TRBV25-1 with TRBJ2-7; TRBD2 matches at 10 bases. After removal of 5 bases from V and 6 bases from J, the junction contained 7 bases not matched to a gene. Germline values: CDR1 MGHDK, CDR2 SYGVNS. The CDR3 covers 14 residues. Here the CDR3 reads CASSPPSGRGEQYF. For the CDR3, the DNA is TGTGCCAGCAGTCCCCCCAGCGGGAGGGGCGAGCAGTACTTC.

This clonotype has at least ten counts. The rearrangement joins TRBV30 to TRBJ2-1; D gene uncertain. Per germline, CDR1 GTSNPN and CDR2 SVGIG (reference sequence). Trimming pared 0 bases from V and 5 bases from J, leaving 5 bases between. This CDR3 has 12 amino acids. Here the CDR3 DNA reads TGTGCCTGGAGTGTAATGCACAATGAGCAGTTCTTC. Residues: CAWSVMHNEQFF.

The chain links TRBV3-1 to TRBJ2-1; TRBD2 matches at 8 bases. CDR3 length: 15 residues. Germline CDR1 reads LGHDT; CDR2 reads YNNKEL (reference sequence). Trimming cost V 1 base and J 5 bases; bases outside gene matches: 4. This CDR3 is CASSQAGGNHNEQFF. For the CDR3, the DNA is TGTGCCAGCAGCCAAGCGGGAGGGAACCACAATGAGCAGTTCTTC.

As regards this clonotype: A much larger clone lies a single base off, so this may be a read error. The chain combines TRBV29-1 with TRBJ2-7, with D unresolved. Per the germline V gene, CDR1 is SQVTM and CDR2 is ANQGSEA. This CDR3 contains 11 residues. The CDR3 spells CGVAKSYEQYF. In DNA form, the CDR3 reads TGCGGCGTTGCCAAATCCTACGAGCAGTACTTC.

The gene calls are TRBV7-9 and TRBJ1-4; maybe TRBD1 (5 bases). Germline values: CDR1 SEHNR, CDR2 FQNEAQ (reference sequence). The V end was cut by 4 bases, the J end by 11 bases, with 17 bases between. The CDR3 is 14 amino acids. CDR3 amino acids: CASSSGTITEKLFF. DNA of the CDR3: TGTGCCAGCAGCTCAGGGACCATAACCGAGAAACTGTTTTTT.

The CDR3 sequence: CSAPVELNTEAFF. The DNA of the CDR3 is TGCAGTGCCCCGGTCGAGCTGAACACTGAAGCTTTCTTT. This rearrangement joins TRBV20-1 to TRBJ1-1; D remains ambiguous. The CDR3 is made up of 13 amino acids. Germline values: CDR1 DFQATT, CDR2 SNEGSKA (reference sequence). The V end was cut by 6 bases, the J end by 0 bases, with 11 bases between.

This clonotype showed up many times. The chain carries TRBV27 and TRBJ2-6; tentative D call: TRBD1 (6 bases). CDR3 length: 16 residues. Germline V gene sequence: CDR1 MNHEY, CDR2 SMNVEV (reference sequence). V was trimmed by 3 bases and J by 2 bases, leaving 11 bases between them. The CDR3 here is CASSFARGAGANVLTF. CDR3 bases: TGTGCCAGCAGTTTCGCCAGGGGAGCTGGGGCCAACGTCCTGACTTTC.

This clonotype was counted ten times or more. J is TRBJ2-1 and V is TRBV20-1; D is possibly TRBD2 (6 bases). Trimming shortened V by 5 bases and J by 7 bases, and 12 bases separated the two germline ends. The CDR3 consists of 12 residues. The germline V gene encodes CDR1 DFQATT and CDR2 SNEGSKA (reference sequence). The CDR3 region is CSADRDLNEQFF. The CDR3 DNA follows: TGCAGTGCTGACCGGGACTTGAATGAGCAGTTCTTC.

This clonotype was recorded a few times. The V call is TRBV6-2 or TRBV6-3, the J call TRBJ2-2; 8 bases match TRBD1. With V trimmed by 7 bases and J by 5 bases, 9 bases remained unmatched. CDR1 MNHEY and CDR2 SVGEGT come from the germline V gene. The CDR3 loop spans 15 amino acids. Here the CDR3 reads CASTSPTGGTGELFF. The CDR3 nucleotides read TGTGCCAGCACATCCCCCACAGGGGGGACCGGGGAGCTGTTTTTT.

The chain's CDR3 is CASSQEGQVIYGYTF. CDR3 in DNA: TGTGCCAGCAGCCAAGAGGGACAGGTGATCTATGGCTACACCTTC. V and J are TRBV4-2 and TRBJ1-2, with 8 bases aligning to TRBD1. The CDR3 loop spans 15 amino acids. After removal of 0 bases from V and 4 bases from J, the junction contained 4 bases not matched to a gene. The germline gives CDR1 LGHNA, CDR2 YNFKEQ.

V gene TRBV4-1 combines with J gene TRBJ2-5, with D perhaps TRBD2 (5 bases). With 4 bases removed from V and 0 bases from J, the gap between germline ends came to 18 bases. Germline values: CDR1 MGHRA, CDR2 YSYEKL. The CDR3 consists of 17 residues. This CDR3 reads CASSREAALAHQETQYF. CDR3 DNA: TGCGCCAGCAGCCGGGAAGCGGCACTGGCTCACCAAGAGACCCAGTACTTC.

This clonotype was observed at least ten times. V usage is TRBV28 and J usage is TRBJ1-2, with D unclear. V gave up 3 bases and J gave up 8 bases, with 13 bases separating them. Per germline, CDR1 MDHEN and CDR2 SYDVKM. The CDR3 consists of 13 residues. CDR3 coding DNA: TGTGCCAGCAGTTTGACTCGCCTGGAGGGCTACACCTTC. This gives the protein CASSLTRLEGYTF.

This clonotype was observed at least ten times. The chain is built from TRBV28 and TRBJ1-6, with 10 bases fitting TRBD1. Looked up from germline, CDR1 is MDHEN and CDR2 is SYDVKM. Unmatched junction bases numbered 4, after V lost 7 bases and J lost 4 bases. CDR3 length: 15 residues. Here the CDR3 reads CASNRQGAYNSPLHF. For the CDR3, the DNA is TGTGCCAGCAATCGACAGGGGGCTTATAATTCACCCCTCCACTTT.

CDR3 DNA sequence: TGCAGCGTAAGGACTAGCGTCTACAATGAGCAGTTCTTC. This codes for CSVRTSVYNEQFF. The rearrangement joins TRBV29-1 to TRBJ2-1; 9 nucleotides match TRBD2. This CDR3 comprises 13 residues. V gave up 6 bases and J gave up 3 bases; unmatched junction bases: 3. Germline-derived CDR1 and CDR2 are SQVTM and ANQGSEA.

This clonotype has a handful of counts. This chain joins TRBV5-5 and TRBJ2-7, with 7 positions matching TRBD1. CDR3 length equals 15 residues. Trimming took 0 bases from V and 5 from J; bases not matched to a gene: 8. Germline CDR1 SGHKS, CDR2 YYEKEE (reference sequence). This CDR3 reads CASSLEGQRSHEQYF. In DNA, the CDR3 is TGTGCCAGCAGCTTGGAGGGACAGCGGTCCCACGAGCAGTACTTC. The full variable domain, with the rest looked up from reference TRBV5-5 and TRBJ2-7, is DAGVTQSPTHLIKTRGQQVTLRCSPISGHKSVSWYQQVLGQGPQFIFQYYEKEERGRGNFPDRFSARQFPNYSSELNVNALLLGDSALYLCASSLEGQRSHEQYFGPGTRLTVT.

This chain joins TRBV12-3 or TRBV12-4 and TRBJ1-1; weak D call: TRBD1 (5 bases). The CDR3 runs to 16 residues. The V end lost 7 bases, the J end lost 0 bases, and 18 bases lay between the germline ends. Written as DNA, the CDR3 is TGTGCCAGCACCCCAGGGCAGGGACGGATGAACACTGAAGCTTTCTTT. It yields the protein CASTPGQGRMNTEAFF.

The chain joins TRBV3-1 to TRBJ1-4; possibly TRBD1 for D (6 bases). The CDR3 sequence is 15 residues long. Germline V gene sequence: CDR1 LGHDT, CDR2 YNNKEL (reference sequence). Trimming pared 4 bases from V and 0 bases from J, leaving 9 bases between. CDR3 DNA sequence: TGTGCCAGCAGCCCACAGGGTACAACTAATGAAAAACTGTTTTTT. Protein sequence: CASSPQGTTNEKLFF. The full variable domain, in which reference TRBV3-1 and TRBJ1-4 provide the parts outside the CDR3, is DTAVSQTPKYLVTQMGNDKSIKCEQNLGHDTMYWYKQDSKKFLKIMFSYNNKELIINETVPNRFSPKSPDKAHLNLHINSLELGDSAVYFCASSPQGTTNEKLFFGSGTQLSVL.

CDR3 residues: CASSLEGGTGELFF. The CDR3 DNA follows: TGTGCCAGCAGCTTAGAGGGAGGGACCGGGGAGCTGTTTTTT. This chain connects TRBV11-3 to TRBJ2-2; TRBD2 matches 7 bases. V gave up 0 bases and J gave up 5 bases; unmatched junction bases: 0. The CDR3 totals 14 residues. The germline V gene encodes CDR1 SGHNT and CDR2 YENEEA.

Many counts were recorded for this clonotype. The rearrangement links TRBV21-1 to TRBJ2-7; the table's D call, TRBD1, has no DNA check behind it. TRBV21-1 is flagged as a pseudogene. This CDR3 region has 15 residues. The CDR3 DNA follows: TGTGCCAGCAGCAAAGTGACGGACAGTTCCTACGAGCAGTACTTC. Its translation: CASSKVTDSSYEQYF.

Many counts were recorded for this clonotype. The rearrangement joins TRBV7-2 to TRBJ2-5; 7 nucleotides line up with TRBD2. This CDR3 contains 15 residues. V dropped 5 bases and J dropped 5; count of bases not matched to a gene: 11. The germline gives CDR1 SGHTA, CDR2 FQGNSA. The CDR3 loop reads CASSARSGTLETQYF. CDR3 in DNA: TGTGCCAGCAGCGCGCGAAGCGGGACTTTGGAGACCCAGTACTTC.

This clonotype appeared a few times. The chain carries TRBV28 and TRBJ1-2, with 10 bases matching TRBD1. The CDR3 totals 13 residues. Germline CDR1 reads MDHEN; CDR2 reads SYDVKM. The J segment lost 8 bases and the V segment lost 7 bases, leaving 7 bases of the junction unmatched. This CDR3 reads CASNTGTGDGYTF. The DNA for the CDR3 is TGTGCCAGCAACACCGGGACAGGGGACGGCTACACCTTC.

This clonotype was picked up many times. CDR3 sequence reads: CASSLAIPGVNEQYF. The CDR3 nucleotides read TGCGCCAGCAGCTTGGCGATCCCGGGCGTAAACGAGCAGTACTTC. The V and J genes are TRBV5-1 and TRBJ2-7; D remains ambiguous. CDR3 length equals 15 residues. V lost 0 bases to trimming and J lost 5 bases, with 15 bases between them. Germline V gives CDR1 SGHRS, CDR2 YFSETQ.